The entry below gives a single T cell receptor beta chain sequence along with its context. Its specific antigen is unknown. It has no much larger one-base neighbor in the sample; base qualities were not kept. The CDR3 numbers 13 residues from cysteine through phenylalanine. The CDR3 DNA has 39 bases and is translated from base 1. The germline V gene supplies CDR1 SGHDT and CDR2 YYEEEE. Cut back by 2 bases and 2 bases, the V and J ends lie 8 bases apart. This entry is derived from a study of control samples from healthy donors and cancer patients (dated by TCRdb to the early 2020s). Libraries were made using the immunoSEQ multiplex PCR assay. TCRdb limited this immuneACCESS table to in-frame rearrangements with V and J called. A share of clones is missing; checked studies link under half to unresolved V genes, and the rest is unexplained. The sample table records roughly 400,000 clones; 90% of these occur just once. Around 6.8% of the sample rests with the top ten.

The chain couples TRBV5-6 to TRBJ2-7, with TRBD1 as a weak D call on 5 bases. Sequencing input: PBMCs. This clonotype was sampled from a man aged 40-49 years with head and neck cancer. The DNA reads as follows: TGTGCCAGCAGCTTAGGGGCCCCCTACGAGCAGTACTTC. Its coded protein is CASSLGAPYEQYF.